This TCR beta chain was sequenced in a study of T cells expressing NK-cell markers. Details on this clonotype: The antigen is unknown.

CDR1 LGHNA and CDR2 YNFKEQ come from the germline V gene. The CDR3 spans 13 residues. Making the TCR beta cDNA relied on 5'RACE template switching with UMIs. TCRdb reanalyzed the 5' RACE reads and collapses them to one entry per CDR3 protein, without DNA. This sample's table reports approximately 420,000 distinct CDR3 sequences. The study's findings and limits: Also leading the CD3+CD56-NKG2C+ fraction in several donors were these clonotypes.

This clonotype was sampled from a woman aged 45-65 years in good health. Sample: blood T cells: a sorted CD56 or NKG2C T cell subset, CD4+ or CD8+ T cells, or bulk PBMC T cells (not recorded which). V and J are TRBV4-2 and TRBJ2-2; checking the TCRdb D call of TRBD1 is not possible without DNA. The CDR3 loop reads CASSPTDPGELFF.